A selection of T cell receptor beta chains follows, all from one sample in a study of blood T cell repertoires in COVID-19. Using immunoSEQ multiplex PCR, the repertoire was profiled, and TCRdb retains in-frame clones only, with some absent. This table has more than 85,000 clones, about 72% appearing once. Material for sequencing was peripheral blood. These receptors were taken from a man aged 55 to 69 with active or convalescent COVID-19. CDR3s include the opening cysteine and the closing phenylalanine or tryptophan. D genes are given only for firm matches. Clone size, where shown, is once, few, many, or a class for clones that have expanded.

CDR3 protein: CASSSGLAGRETQYF
CDR3 DNA: TGTGCCAGCAGCTCGGGACTAGCGGGACGAGAGACCCAGTACTTC
J gene: TRBJ2-5
clone size: .
V gene: TRBV7-6
D gene: TRBD2

CDR3 protein: CASSARTGGTEAFF
CDR3 DNA: TGTGCCAGCAGCGCCCGGACAGGGGGCACTGAAGCTTTCTTT
J gene: TRBJ1-1
clone size: few
V gene: TRBV11-1
D gene: TRBD1

CDR3 protein: CASSYPKGGTPNTEAFF
CDR3 DNA: TGTGCCAGCAGTTACCCCAAGGGAGGGACACCGAACACTGAAGCTTTCTTT
J gene: TRBJ1-1
clone size: once
V gene: TRBV6-2/TRBV6-3
D gene: .

CDR3 protein: CASSPGQVRGYTF
CDR3 DNA: TGTGCCAGCAGTCCGGGACAGGTTAGAGGCTACACCTTC
J gene: TRBJ1-2
clone size: .
V gene: TRBV12-3/TRBV12-4
D gene: TRBD1

CDR3 protein: CATSDFREGREQYF
CDR3 DNA: TGTGCCACCAGTGATTTTCGGGAGGGGCGCGAGCAGTACTTC
J gene: TRBJ2-7
clone size: .
V gene: TRBV24-1
D gene: TRBD2

CDR3 protein: CASSNGLAGMYQETQYF
CDR3 DNA: TGTGCCAGCAGCAACGGACTAGCGGGGATGTACCAAGAGACCCAGTACTTC
J gene: TRBJ2-5
clone size: .
V gene: TRBV5-5
D gene: TRBD2

CDR3 protein: CASSPTTGDTEAFF
CDR3 DNA: TGTGCCAGCTCACCCACGACAGGGGACACTGAAGCTTTCTTT
J gene: TRBJ1-1
clone size: .
V gene: TRBV18
D gene: TRBD1

CDR3 protein: CASSIRGGRVPYNEQFF
CDR3 DNA: TGTGCCAGTAGTATACGGGGCGGGAGGGTACCCTACAATGAGCAGTTCTTC
J gene: TRBJ2-1
clone size: .
V gene: TRBV19
D gene: TRBD2

CDR3 protein: CASSPGWDRNTGELFF
CDR3 DNA: TGCGCCAGCAGCCCGGGCTGGGACAGGAACACCGGGGAGCTGTTTTTT
J gene: TRBJ2-2
clone size: .
V gene: TRBV5-1
D gene: TRBD1

CDR3 protein: CASSERGQINSPLHF
CDR3 DNA: TGTGCCAGCAGTGAAAGGGGACAGATCAATTCACCCCTCCACTTT
J gene: TRBJ1-6
clone size: .
V gene: TRBV6-1
D gene: TRBD1

CDR3 protein: CASSLGSYEQYF
CDR3 DNA: TGTGCCAGCAGTTTGGGGAGCTACGAGCAGTACTTC
J gene: TRBJ2-7
clone size: .
V gene: TRBV28
D gene: .

CDR3 protein: CASSSQVLSNQPQHF
CDR3 DNA: TGTGCCAGCAGCTCCCAGGTCCTTAGCAATCAGCCCCAGCATTTT
J gene: TRBJ1-5
clone size: .
V gene: TRBV7-2
D gene: .

CDR3 protein: CAWSPGLAGLEQFF
CDR3 DNA: TGTGCCTGGAGCCCGGGACTAGCGGGCCTCGAGCAGTTCTTC
J gene: TRBJ2-1
clone size: once
V gene: TRBV30
D gene: TRBD2

CDR3 protein: CASSWATGGNYGYTF
CDR3 DNA: TGTGCCAGCAGCTGGGCGACAGGGGGCAATTATGGCTACACCTTC
J gene: TRBJ1-2
clone size: many
V gene: TRBV5-4
D gene: TRBD1

CDR3 protein: CASSLVVQDEAFF
CDR3 DNA: TGTGCCAGCAGCTTGGTTGTACAGGACGAAGCTTTCTTT
J gene: TRBJ1-1
clone size: .
V gene: TRBV5-6
D gene: .

CDR3 protein: CATSDFQGGRLTDTQYF
CDR3 DNA: TGTGCCACCAGTGATTTTCAAGGCGGGAGGCTGACAGATACGCAGTATTTT
J gene: TRBJ2-3
clone size: .
V gene: TRBV24-1
D gene: TRBD2

CDR3 protein: CASSQGFRGTYNEQFF
CDR3 DNA: TGCGCCAGCAGCCAAGGGTTCCGGGGAACCTACAATGAGCAGTTCTTC
J gene: TRBJ2-1
clone size: .
V gene: TRBV4-3
D gene: .

CDR3 protein: CASSFDRGYEQYF
CDR3 DNA: TGTGCCAGCAGCTTCGACAGGGGCTACGAGCAGTACTTC
J gene: TRBJ2-7
clone size: .
V gene: TRBV7-9
D gene: TRBD1

CDR3 protein: CATGRPDQPQHF
CDR3 DNA: TGTGCCACCGGCAGGCCCGATCAGCCCCAGCATTTT
J gene: TRBJ1-5
clone size: .
V gene: TRBV19
D gene: .

CDR3 protein: CASRVQGHTGELFF
CDR3 DNA: TGTGCCAGCAGAGTACAGGGACACACCGGGGAGCTGTTTTTT
J gene: TRBJ2-2
clone size: .
V gene: TRBV6-4
D gene: .

CDR3 protein: CASSFRLNTEAFF
CDR3 DNA: TGTGCCAGCAGCTTCAGGTTGAACACTGAAGCTTTCTTT
J gene: TRBJ1-1
clone size: .
V gene: TRBV5-5
D gene: .

CDR3 protein: CASSQDAKGTPLHF
CDR3 DNA: TGCGCCAGCAGCCAAGATGCCAAGGGGACACCCCTCCACTTT
J gene: TRBJ1-6
clone size: .
V gene: TRBV4-3
D gene: .

CDR3 protein: CASSPSTGVGYTF
CDR3 DNA: TGTGCCAGCAGTCCGTCAACAGGGGTTGGCTACACCTTC
J gene: TRBJ1-2
clone size: .
V gene: TRBV12-3/TRBV12-4
D gene: TRBD1

CDR3 protein: CASSASGRAPGTDTQYF
CDR3 DNA: TGCGCCAGCAGCGCGAGCGGGAGGGCCCCTGGCACAGATACGCAGTATTTT
J gene: TRBJ2-3
clone size: once
V gene: TRBV4-1
D gene: TRBD2

CDR3 protein: CASSLNPGLPFYEQYF
CDR3 DNA: TGTGCCAGCAGTCTCAATCCGGGACTACCGTTCTACGAGCAGTACTTC
J gene: TRBJ2-7
clone size: .
V gene: TRBV27
D gene: TRBD2

CDR3 protein: CAIRGGDTGELFF
CDR3 DNA: TGTGCCATCAGGGGAGGGGACACCGGGGAGCTGTTTTTT
J gene: TRBJ2-2
clone size: .
V gene: TRBV10-3
D gene: TRBD2

CDR3 protein: CASSLVASGRGVEQFF
CDR3 DNA: TGTGCCAGCAGCTTAGTGGCTAGCGGGAGAGGGGTTGAGCAGTTCTTC
J gene: TRBJ2-1
clone size: .
V gene: TRBV7-2
D gene: TRBD2

CDR3 protein: CSVESGGDGYTF
CDR3 DNA: TGCAGCGTTGAAAGCGGGGGGGATGGCTACACCTTC
J gene: TRBJ1-2
clone size: once
V gene: TRBV29-1
D gene: .

CDR3 protein: CTSLRLDSSGNTIYF
CDR3 DNA: TGCACTTCGCTACGATTAGACAGCTCTGGAAACACCATATATTTT
J gene: TRBJ1-3
clone size: .
V gene: TRBV29-1
D gene: .

CDR3 protein: CASSLTRQENTGELFF
CDR3 DNA: TGCGCCAGCAGCTTAACCCGACAGGAGAACACCGGGGAGCTGTTTTTT
J gene: TRBJ2-2
clone size: .
V gene: TRBV5-1
D gene: .

CDR3 protein: CASSKDSLAGGTDTQYF
CDR3 DNA: TGTGCCAGCAGCAAAGACTCCCTAGCGGGGGGCACAGATACGCAGTATTTT
J gene: TRBJ2-3
clone size: .
V gene: TRBV21-1
D gene: .

CDR3 protein: CASRQGANTGELFF
CDR3 DNA: TGTGCCAGTCGACAGGGGGCGAACACCGGGGAGCTGTTTTTT
J gene: TRBJ2-2
clone size: .
V gene: TRBV19
D gene: TRBD1

CDR3 protein: CASSGRPGQGRDLSYEQYF
CDR3 DNA: TGTGCCAGCAGTGGGAGACCCGGACAGGGTCGGGACCTAAGCTACGAGCAGTACTTC
J gene: TRBJ2-7
clone size: once
V gene: TRBV2
D gene: TRBD1

CDR3 protein: CSAPLRTEAFF
CDR3 DNA: TGCAGTGCTCCTCTTCGTACTGAAGCTTTCTTT
J gene: TRBJ1-1
clone size: .
V gene: TRBV20-1
D gene: .

CDR3 protein: CASSAAGTLHNEQFF
CDR3 DNA: TGTGCCAGCAGCGCAGCCGGGACACTCCACAATGAGCAGTTCTTC
J gene: TRBJ2-1
clone size: .
V gene: TRBV9
D gene: .

CDR3 protein: CASSPRGGADTEAFF
CDR3 DNA: TGTGCCAGCAGCCCCCGGGGGGGGGCGGACACTGAAGCTTTCTTT
J gene: TRBJ1-1
clone size: few
V gene: TRBV7-9
D gene: .

CDR3 protein: CASRTTWTGANYGYTF
CDR3 DNA: TGTGCCAGTAGGACTACATGGACAGGAGCTAACTATGGCTACACCTTC
J gene: TRBJ1-2
clone size: .
V gene: TRBV19
D gene: TRBD1

CDR3 protein: CASSLSWGETYNEQFF
CDR3 DNA: TGTGCCAGCAGTTTATCGTGGGGCGAGACCTACAATGAGCAGTTCTTC
J gene: TRBJ2-1
clone size: .
V gene: TRBV27
D gene: .

CDR3 protein: CASSPYSNQPQHF
CDR3 DNA: TGTGCCAGCAGCCCTTATAGCAATCAGCCCCAGCATTTT
J gene: TRBJ1-5
clone size: few
V gene: TRBV7-2
D gene: .

CDR3 protein: CASNQSGQRFF
CDR3 DNA: TGTGCCAGCAATCAGTCGGGACAGCGATTCTTT
J gene: TRBJ1-1
clone size: .
V gene: TRBV27
D gene: TRBD1

CDR3 protein: CASSPDSSGNTIYF
CDR3 DNA: TGTGCCAGCAGCCCGGACAGCTCTGGAAACACCATATATTTT
J gene: TRBJ1-3
clone size: .
V gene: TRBV6-6
D gene: .

CDR3 protein: CSARDLYGYTF
CDR3 DNA: TGCAGTGCTAGAGATCTCTATGGCTACACCTTC
J gene: TRBJ1-2
clone size: .
V gene: TRBV20-1
D gene: .

CDR3 protein: CASSSQGLAGANVLTF
CDR3 DNA: TGTGCCAGCAGTTCACAGGGTCTCGCTGGGGCCAACGTCCTGACTTTC
J gene: TRBJ2-6
clone size: once
V gene: TRBV6-5
D gene: .